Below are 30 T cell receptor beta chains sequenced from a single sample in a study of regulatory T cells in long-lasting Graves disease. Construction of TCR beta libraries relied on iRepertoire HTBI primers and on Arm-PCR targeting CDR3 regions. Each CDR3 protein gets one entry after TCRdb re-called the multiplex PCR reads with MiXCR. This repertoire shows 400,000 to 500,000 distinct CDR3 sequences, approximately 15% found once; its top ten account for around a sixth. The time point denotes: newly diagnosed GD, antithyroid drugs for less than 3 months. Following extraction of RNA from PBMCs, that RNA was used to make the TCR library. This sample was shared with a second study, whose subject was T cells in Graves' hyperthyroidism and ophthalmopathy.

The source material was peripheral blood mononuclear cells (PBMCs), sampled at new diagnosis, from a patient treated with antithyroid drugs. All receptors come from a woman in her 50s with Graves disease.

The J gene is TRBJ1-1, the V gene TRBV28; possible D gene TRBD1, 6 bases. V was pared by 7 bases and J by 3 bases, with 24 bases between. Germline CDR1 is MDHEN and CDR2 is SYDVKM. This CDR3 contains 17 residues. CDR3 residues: CASTSTQGQRRDTEAFF. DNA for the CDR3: TGTGCCAGCACATCAACCCAGGGGCAGCGTCGGGACACTGAAGCTTTCTTT.

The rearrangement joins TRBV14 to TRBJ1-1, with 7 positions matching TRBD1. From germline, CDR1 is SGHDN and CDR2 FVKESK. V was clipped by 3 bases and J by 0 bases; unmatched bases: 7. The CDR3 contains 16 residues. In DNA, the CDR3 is TGTGCCAGCAGCCATGGACGGGACAGCCTGAACACTGAAGCTTTCTTT. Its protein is CASSHGRDSLNTEAFF.

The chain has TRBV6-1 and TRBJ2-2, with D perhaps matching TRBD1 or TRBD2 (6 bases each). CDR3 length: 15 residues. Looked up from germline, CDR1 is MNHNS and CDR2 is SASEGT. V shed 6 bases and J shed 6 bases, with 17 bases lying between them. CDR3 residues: CASRRGALQAGELFF. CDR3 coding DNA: TGTGCCAGCAGGAGGGGGGCACTCCAGGCCGGGGAGCTGTTTTTT.

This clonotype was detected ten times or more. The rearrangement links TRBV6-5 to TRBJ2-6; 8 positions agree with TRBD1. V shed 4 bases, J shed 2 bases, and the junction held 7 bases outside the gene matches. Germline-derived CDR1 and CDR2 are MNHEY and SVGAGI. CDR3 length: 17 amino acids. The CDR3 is CASSSGTGGTGANVLTF. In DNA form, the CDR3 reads TGTGCCAGCAGTTCCGGGACAGGTGGGACTGGGGCCAACGTCCTGACTTTC.

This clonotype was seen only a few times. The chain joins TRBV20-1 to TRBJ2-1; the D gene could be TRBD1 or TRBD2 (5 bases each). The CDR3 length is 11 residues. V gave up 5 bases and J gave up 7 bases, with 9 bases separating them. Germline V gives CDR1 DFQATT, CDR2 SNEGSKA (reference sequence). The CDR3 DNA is TGCAGTGCTCTAGGGGAGAATGAGCAGTTCTTC. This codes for CSALGENEQFF.

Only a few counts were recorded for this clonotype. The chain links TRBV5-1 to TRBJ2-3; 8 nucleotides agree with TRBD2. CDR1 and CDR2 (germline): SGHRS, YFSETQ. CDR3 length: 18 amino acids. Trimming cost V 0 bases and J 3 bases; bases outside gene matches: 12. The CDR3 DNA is TGCGCCAGCAGCTTGGGATTTGGTCGGCGGGAGGCAACAGATACGCAGTATTTT. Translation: CASSLGFGRREATDTQYF. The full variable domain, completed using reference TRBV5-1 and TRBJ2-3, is KAGVTQTPRYLIKTRGQQVTLSCSPISGHRSVSWYQQTPGQGLQFLFEYFSETQRNKGNFPGRFSGRQFSNSRSEMNVSTLELGDSALYLCASSLGFGRREATDTQYFGPGTRLTVL.

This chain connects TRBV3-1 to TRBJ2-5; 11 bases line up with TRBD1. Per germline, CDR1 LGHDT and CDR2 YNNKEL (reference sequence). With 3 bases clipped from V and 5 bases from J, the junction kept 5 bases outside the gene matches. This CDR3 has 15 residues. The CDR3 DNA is TGTGCCAGCAGCCACGGGACAGGGGGACTGGAGACCCAGTACTTC. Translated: CASSHGTGGLETQYF.

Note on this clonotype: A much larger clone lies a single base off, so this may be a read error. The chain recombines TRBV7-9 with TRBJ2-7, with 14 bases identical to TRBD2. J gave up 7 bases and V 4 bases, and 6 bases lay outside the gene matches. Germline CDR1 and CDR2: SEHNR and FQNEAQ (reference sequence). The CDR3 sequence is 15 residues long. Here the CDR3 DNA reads TGTGCCAGCAGCTCCGGGACTAGCGGGAGAAGGGAGCAGTACTTC. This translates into CASSSGTSGRREQYF.

CDR3 nucleotides: TGTGCCAGCAGTTCAATCGGGGCTGGTCCCTACAATGAGCAGTTCTTC. Its translation is CASSSIGAGPYNEQFF. The rearrangement joins TRBV28 to TRBJ2-1; D tentatively fits TRBD1 or TRBD2 (5 bases each). The V end was cut by 4 bases, the J end by 2 bases, with 15 bases between. Germline V gene sequence: CDR1 MDHEN, CDR2 SYDVKM. This CDR3 is built from 16 residues.

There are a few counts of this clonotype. CDR3 sequence (DNA): TGTGCCAGCTGTAGAGTAGCCGGGGCGGTAAATGAGCAGTTCTTC. Amino acids: CASCRVAGAVNEQFF. The genes are TRBV2 and TRBJ2-1; possibly TRBD1 or TRBD2 for D (5 bases each). The ends were cut back, 8 bases at V and 7 bases at J, with 21 bases in the middle. CDR1 is SNHLY and CDR2 is FYNNEI in the germline V gene. The CDR3 has 15 residues.

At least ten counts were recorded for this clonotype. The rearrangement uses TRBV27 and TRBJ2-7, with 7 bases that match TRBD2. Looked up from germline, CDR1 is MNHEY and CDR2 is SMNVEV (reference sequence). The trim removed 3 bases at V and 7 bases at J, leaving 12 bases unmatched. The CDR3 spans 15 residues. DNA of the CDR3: TGTGCCAGCAGTTTGGTGGCTAGCGGCTCCGAGGAGCAGTACTTC. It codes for CASSLVASGSEEQYF.

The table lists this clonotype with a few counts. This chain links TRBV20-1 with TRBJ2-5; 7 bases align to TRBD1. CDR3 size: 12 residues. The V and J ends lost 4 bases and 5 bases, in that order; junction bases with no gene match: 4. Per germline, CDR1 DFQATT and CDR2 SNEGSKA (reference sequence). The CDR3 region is CSATDRVETQYF. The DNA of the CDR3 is TGCAGTGCTACAGACAGGGTTGAGACCCAGTACTTC.

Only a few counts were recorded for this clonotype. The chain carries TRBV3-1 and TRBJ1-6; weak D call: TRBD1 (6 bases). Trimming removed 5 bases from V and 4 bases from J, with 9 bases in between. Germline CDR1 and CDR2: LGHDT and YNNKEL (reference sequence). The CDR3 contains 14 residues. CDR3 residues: CASSTQGYNSPLHF. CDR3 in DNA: TGTGCCAGCAGCACCCAGGGGTATAATTCACCCCTCCACTTT. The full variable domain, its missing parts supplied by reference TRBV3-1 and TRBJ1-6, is DTAVSQTPKYLVTQMGNDKSIKCEQNLGHDTMYWYKQDSKKFLKIMFSYNNKELIINETVPNRFSPKSPDKAHLNLHINSLELGDSAVYFCASSTQGYNSPLHFGNGTRLTVT.

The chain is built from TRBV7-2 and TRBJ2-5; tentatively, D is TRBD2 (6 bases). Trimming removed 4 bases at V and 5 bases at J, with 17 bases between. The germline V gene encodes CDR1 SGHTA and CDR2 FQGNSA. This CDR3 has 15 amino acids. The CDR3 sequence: CASSSHQTSWETQYF. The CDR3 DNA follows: TGTGCCAGCAGCTCACACCAGACTAGTTGGGAGACCCAGTACTTC. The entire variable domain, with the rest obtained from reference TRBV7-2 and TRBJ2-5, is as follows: GAGVSQSPSNKVTEKGKDVELRCDPISGHTALYWYRQSLGQGLEFLIYFQGNSAPDKSGLPSDRFSAERTGGSVSTLTIQRTQQEDSAVYLCASSSHQTSWETQYFGPGTRLLVL.

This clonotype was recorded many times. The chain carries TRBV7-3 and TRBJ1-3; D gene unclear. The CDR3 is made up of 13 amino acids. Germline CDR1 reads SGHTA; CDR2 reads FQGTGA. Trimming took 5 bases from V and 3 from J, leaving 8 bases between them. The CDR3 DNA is TGTGCCAGCAGCACCCAGGATGGAAACACCATATATTTT. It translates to CASSTQDGNTIYF.

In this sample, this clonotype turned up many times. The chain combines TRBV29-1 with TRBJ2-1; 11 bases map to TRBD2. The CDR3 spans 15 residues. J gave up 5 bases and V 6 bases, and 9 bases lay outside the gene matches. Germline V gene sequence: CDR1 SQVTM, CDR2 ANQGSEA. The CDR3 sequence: CSVPTSGGLNNEQFF. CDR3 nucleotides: TGCAGCGTACCTACTAGCGGGGGACTTAACAATGAGCAGTTCTTC.

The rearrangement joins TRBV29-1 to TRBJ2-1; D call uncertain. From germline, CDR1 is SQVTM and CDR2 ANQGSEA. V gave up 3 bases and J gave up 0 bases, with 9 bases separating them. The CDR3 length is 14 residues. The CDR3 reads CSVDMRSSYNEQFF. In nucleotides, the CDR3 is TGCAGCGTTGACATGCGGAGCTCCTACAATGAGCAGTTCTTC.

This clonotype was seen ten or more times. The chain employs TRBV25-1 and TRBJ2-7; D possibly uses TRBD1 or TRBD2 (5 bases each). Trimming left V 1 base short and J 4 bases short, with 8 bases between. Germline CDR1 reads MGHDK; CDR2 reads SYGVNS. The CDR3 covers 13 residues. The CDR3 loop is CASSESGTYEQYF. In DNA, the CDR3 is TGTGCCAGCAGTGAATCGGGGACGTACGAGCAGTACTTC.

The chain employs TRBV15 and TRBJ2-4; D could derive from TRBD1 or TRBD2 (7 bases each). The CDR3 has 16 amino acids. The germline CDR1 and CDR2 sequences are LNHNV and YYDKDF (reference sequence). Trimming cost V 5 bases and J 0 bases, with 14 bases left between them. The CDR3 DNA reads TGTGCCACCAGCCCAGGGGGGGAGATAGCCAAAAACATTCAGTACTTC. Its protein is CATSPGGEIAKNIQYF. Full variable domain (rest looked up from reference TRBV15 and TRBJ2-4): DAMVIQNPRYQVTQFGKPVTLSCSQTLNHNVMYWYQQKSSQAPKLLFHYYDKDFNNEADTPDNFQSRRPNTSFCFLDIRSPGLGDTAMYLCATSPGGEIAKNIQYFGAGTRLSVL.

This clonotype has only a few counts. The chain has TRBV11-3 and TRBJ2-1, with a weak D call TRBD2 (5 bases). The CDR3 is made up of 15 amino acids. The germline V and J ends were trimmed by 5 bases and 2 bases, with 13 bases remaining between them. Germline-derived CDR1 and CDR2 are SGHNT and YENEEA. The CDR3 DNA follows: TGTGCCAGCAGCCCACAAGCGGAAACCTACAATGAGCAGTTCTTC. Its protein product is CASSPQAETYNEQFF.

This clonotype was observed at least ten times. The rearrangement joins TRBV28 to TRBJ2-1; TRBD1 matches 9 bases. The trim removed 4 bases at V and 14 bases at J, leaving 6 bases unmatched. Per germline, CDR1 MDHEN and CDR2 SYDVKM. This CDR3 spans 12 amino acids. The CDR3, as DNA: TGTGCCAGCAGTTCGAGCCGGGACAGGGAGTTCTTC. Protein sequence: CASSSSRDREFF. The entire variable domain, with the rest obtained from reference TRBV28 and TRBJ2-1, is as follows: DVKVTQSSRYLVKRTGEKVFLECVQDMDHENMFWYRQDPGLGLRLIYFSYDVKMKEKGDIPEGYSVSREKKERFSLILESASTNQTSMYLCASSSSRDREFFGPGTRLTVL.

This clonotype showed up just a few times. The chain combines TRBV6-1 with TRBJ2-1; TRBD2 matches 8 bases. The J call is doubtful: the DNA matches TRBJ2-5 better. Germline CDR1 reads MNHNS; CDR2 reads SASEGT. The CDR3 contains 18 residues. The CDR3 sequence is CASSEVFRVGTVAGTQYF. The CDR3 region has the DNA TGTGCCAGCAGTGAAGTATTTCGGGTCGGGACCGTAGCGGGAACCCAGTACTTC.

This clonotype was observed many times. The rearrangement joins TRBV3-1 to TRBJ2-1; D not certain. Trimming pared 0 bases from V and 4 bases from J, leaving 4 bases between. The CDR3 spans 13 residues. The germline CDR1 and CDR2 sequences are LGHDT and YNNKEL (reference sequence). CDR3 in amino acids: CASSQELYNEQFF. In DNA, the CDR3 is TGTGCCAGCAGCCAAGAGCTATACAATGAGCAGTTCTTC.

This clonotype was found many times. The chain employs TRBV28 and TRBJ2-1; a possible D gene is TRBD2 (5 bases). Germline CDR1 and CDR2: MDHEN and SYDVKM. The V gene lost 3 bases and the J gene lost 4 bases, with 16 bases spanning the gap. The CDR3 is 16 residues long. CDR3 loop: CASSFQRPMSYNEQFF. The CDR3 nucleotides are TGTGCCAGCAGTTTCCAGCGGCCGATGTCATACAATGAGCAGTTCTTC.

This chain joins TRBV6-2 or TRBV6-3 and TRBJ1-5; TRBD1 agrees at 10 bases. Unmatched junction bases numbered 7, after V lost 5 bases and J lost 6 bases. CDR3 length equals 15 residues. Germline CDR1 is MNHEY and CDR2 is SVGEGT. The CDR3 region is CASSRQGARGQPQHF. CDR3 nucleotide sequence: TGTGCCAGCAGTCGACAGGGGGCGCGGGGTCAGCCCCAGCATTTT.

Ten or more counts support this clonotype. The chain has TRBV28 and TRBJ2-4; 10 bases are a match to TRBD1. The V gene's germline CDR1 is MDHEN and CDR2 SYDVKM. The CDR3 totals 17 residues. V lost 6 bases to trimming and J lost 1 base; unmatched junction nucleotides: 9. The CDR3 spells CASSPDRGLWAKNIQYF. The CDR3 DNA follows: TGTGCCAGCAGCCCAGACAGGGGGCTTTGGGCCAAAAACATTCAGTACTTC. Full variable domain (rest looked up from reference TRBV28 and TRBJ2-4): DVKVTQSSRYLVKRTGEKVFLECVQDMDHENMFWYRQDPGLGLRLIYFSYDVKMKEKGDIPEGYSVSREKKERFSLILESASTNQTSMYLCASSPDRGLWAKNIQYFGAGTRLSVL.

CDR3 in amino acids: CASSLVYRSSYEQYF. The CDR3 region has the DNA TGCGCCAGCAGCTTAGTATACAGGAGCTCCTACGAGCAGTACTTC. This chain uses TRBV5-1 with TRBJ2-7, with D possibly matching TRBD1 (5 bases). V was shortened by 2 bases and J by 0 bases, with 12 bases between the two germline ends. The germline V gene has CDR1 SGHRS and CDR2 YFSETQ. The CDR3 consists of 15 residues.

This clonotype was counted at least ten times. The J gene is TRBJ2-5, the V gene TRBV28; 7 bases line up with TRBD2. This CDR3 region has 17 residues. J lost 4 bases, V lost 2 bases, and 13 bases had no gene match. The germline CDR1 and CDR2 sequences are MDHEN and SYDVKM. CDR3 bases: TGTGCCAGCAGTTTAGCGGCGGGAGTAGTAGCGGGAGAGACCCAGTACTTC. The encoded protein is CASSLAAGVVAGETQYF.

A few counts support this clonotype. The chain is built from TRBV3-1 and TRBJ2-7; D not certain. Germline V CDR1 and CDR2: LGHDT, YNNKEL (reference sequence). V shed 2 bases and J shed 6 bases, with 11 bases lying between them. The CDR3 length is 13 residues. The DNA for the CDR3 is TGTGCCAGCAGCCAATCGTTCCTTGGCGAGCAGTACTTC. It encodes CASSQSFLGEQYF.

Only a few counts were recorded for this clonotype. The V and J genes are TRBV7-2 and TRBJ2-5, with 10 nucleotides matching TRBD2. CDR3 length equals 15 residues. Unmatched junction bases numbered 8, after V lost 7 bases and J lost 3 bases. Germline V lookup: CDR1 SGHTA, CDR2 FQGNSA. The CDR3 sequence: CASKRASGRKETQYF. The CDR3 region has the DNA TGTGCCAGCAAGCGGGCTAGCGGGAGAAAAGAGACCCAGTACTTC.